This TCR beta chain was recorded in a study of CD8+CD57+ T cells in acquired aplastic anemia. In the study overall: Healthy donors averaged approximately 11 million reads for CD4+ cells. Notes on the study in general: The study found no significant CD8+ Simpson's diversity difference between patients and controls. Patients and controls turned out to have around 29 CD8+ CDR3 sequences in common.

This clonotype was detected ten times or more. Its antigen is not identified. Genomic DNA constituted the template upon which TCR beta VDJ and CDR3 profiling was performed. MiXCR, applied by TCRdb to the reads, yields one record per CDR3 protein. The repertoire consists of some 210,000 distinct CDR3 sequences, with approximately 60% occurring once and the leading ten covering 25% to 35%. This CDR3 comprises 17 residues. CDR1 and CDR2 (germline): SQVTM, ANQGSEA. V shed 4 bases and J 1 base; nucleotides not matched to a gene: 10. The specimen sequenced was sorted CD4+, CD8+, or CD8+CD57+ T cells (not recorded which) from PBMCs. The receptor was derived from a human donor in good health. This chain uses TRBV29-1 with TRBJ1-1; 12 bases align to TRBD1. In nucleotides, the CDR3 is TGCAGCGTTGCGAAGGGACAGGGGGCCCCAGGGAACACTGAAGCTTTCTTT. Translated, it gives CSVAKGQGAPGNTEAFF.